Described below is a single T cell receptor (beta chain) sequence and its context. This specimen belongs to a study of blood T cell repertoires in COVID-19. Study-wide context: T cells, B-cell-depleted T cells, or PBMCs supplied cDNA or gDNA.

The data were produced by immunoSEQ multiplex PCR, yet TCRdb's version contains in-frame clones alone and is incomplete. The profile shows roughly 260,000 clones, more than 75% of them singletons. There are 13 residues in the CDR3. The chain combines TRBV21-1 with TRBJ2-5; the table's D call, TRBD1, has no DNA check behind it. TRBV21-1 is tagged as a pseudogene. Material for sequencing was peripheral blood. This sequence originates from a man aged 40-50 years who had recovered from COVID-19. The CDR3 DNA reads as TGTGCCAGTTTCCGACAGTTACAAGAGACCCAGTACTTC. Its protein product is CASFRQLQETQYF.